This T cell receptor (beta chain) was sequenced for a study of blood T cell repertoires in COVID-19. About the research overall: Samples of COVID-19 (acute and convalescent) were obtained from the United States, Italy and Spain. PBMCs, B-cell-depleted T cells, or T cells provided the cDNA or gDNA that made up the material.

Authors' analysis steps: Estimates of nucleated cell counts were drawn from the amplification of reference gene primers. Sequencing was performed with immunoSEQ multiplex PCR; in TCRdb, only in-frame clones are kept and a portion is missing. V and J calls and clone size are as listed in that table; D and trimming were resolved from the DNA. The sample consists of around 56,000 clones, roughly nine tenths of them appearing once. With V trimmed by 0 bases and J by 6 bases, 2 bases remained unmatched. Germline V gene lookup returns CDR1 LNHNV and CDR2 YYDKDF (reference sequence). This CDR3 has 14 residues.

The receptor comes from a woman aged 55-70 years with active or convalescent COVID-19. The sample comprised peripheral blood. This rearrangement joins TRBV15 to TRBJ1-2; 9 positions match TRBD1. In DNA, the CDR3 is TGTGCCACCAGCAGAGATCGGACAGGGGATGGCTACACCTTC. As protein: CATSRDRTGDGYTF.